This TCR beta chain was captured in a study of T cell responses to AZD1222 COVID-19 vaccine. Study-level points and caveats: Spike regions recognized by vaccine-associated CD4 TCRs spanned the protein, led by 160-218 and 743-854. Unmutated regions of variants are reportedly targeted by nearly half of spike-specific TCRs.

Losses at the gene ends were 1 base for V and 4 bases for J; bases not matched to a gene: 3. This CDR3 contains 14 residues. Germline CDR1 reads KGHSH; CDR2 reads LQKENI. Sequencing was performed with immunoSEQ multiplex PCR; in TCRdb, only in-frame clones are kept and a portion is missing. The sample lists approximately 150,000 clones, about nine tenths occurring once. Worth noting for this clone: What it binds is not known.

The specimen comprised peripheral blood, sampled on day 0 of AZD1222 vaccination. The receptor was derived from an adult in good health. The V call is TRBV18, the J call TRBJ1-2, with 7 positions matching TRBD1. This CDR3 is CASSPRTGLYGYTF. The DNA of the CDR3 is TGTGCCAGCTCACCACGGACAGGCCTCTATGGCTACACCTTC.